This T cell receptor beta chain was captured by sequencing in a study of OX40 agonist ivuxolimab in advanced cancers. In the study overall: Participants could have had prior anti-PD-1, anti-PD-L1 or anti-CTLA-4 therapy, and roughly 39% had some. Three patients had partial responses: one hepatocellular carcinoma, two cutaneous melanoma.

The data were produced by immunoSEQ multiplex PCR, yet TCRdb's version contains in-frame clones alone and is incomplete. The sample records about 64,000 clones, 80% to 90% being singletons. Per germline, CDR1 PRHDT and CDR2 FYEKMQ (reference sequence). The ends were cut back, 1 base at V and 2 bases at J, with 15 bases in the middle. This CDR3 contains 16 residues. The chain is built from TRBV13 and TRBJ2-7; tentative D call: TRBD2 (5 bases). The source is an adult with an advanced solid tumor such as melanoma, head and neck, liver or kidney cancer. The sequenced sample was CD4+ or CD8+ T cells sorted from blood, obtained in a trial of the OX40 agonist ivuxolimab. This CDR3 is CASSLEGSVKTYEQYF. The CDR3 coding sequence is TGTGCCAGCAGCTTAGAGGGTAGCGTAAAAACCTACGAGCAGTACTTC.